This TCR beta chain stems from a study of spatial heterogeneity in lung cancer. About the research overall: More beta-chain than alpha-chain sequences were consistently detected.

TCRdb re-analysed the 5' RACE reads in MiXCR, keeping a single row per CDR3 protein. The table shows some 110,000 distinct CDR3 sequences, with over 9% occurring only once. This clonotype was recorded a few times. This CDR3 contains 16 residues. Germline loops: CDR1 MDHEN, CDR2 SYDVKM. Trimming took 6 bases from V and 0 from J, leaving 15 bases between them. Regarding time point: blood at routine non-recurrence follow-up after resection. Tumor, nontumor lung or frozen PBMC supplied whole RNA that was sequenced unsorted. This clonotype was obtained from a male donor with early-stage non-small cell lung cancer. The sample was PBMCs, taken at follow-up. The gene calls are TRBV28 and TRBJ1-5, with D possibly matching TRBD1 (5 bases). The CDR3 loop is CASRFSGAYSNQPQHF. Here the CDR3 DNA reads TGTGCCAGCAGGTTTTCCGGGGCATATAGCAATCAGCCCCAGCATTTT.